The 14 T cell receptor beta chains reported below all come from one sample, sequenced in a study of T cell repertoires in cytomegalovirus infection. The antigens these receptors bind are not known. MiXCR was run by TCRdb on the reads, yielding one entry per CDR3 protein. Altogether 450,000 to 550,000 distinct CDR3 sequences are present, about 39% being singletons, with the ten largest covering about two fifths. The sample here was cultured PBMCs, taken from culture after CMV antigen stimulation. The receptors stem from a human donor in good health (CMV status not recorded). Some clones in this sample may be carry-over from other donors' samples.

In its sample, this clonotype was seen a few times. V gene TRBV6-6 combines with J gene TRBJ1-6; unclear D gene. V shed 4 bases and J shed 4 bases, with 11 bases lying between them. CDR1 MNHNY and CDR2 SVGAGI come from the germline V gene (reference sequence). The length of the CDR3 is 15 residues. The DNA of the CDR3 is TGTGCCAGCAGTTCAATCGGGAATTATAATTCACCCCTCCACTTT. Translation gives CASSSIGNYNSPLHF.

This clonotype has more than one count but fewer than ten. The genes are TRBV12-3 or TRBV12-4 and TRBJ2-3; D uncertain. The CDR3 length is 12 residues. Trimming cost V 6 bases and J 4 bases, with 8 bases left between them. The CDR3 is CASSPFPDTQYF. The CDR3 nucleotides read TGTGCCAGCAGCCCCTTCCCAGATACGCAGTATTTT.

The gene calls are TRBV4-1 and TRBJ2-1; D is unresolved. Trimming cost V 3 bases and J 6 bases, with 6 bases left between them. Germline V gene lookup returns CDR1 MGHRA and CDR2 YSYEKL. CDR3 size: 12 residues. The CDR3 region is CASSQILNEQFF. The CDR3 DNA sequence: TGCGCCAGCAGCCAGATCCTCAATGAGCAGTTCTTC.

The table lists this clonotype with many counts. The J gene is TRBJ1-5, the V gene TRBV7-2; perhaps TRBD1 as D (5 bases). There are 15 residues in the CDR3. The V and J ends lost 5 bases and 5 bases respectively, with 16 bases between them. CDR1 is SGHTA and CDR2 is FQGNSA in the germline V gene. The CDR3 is CASSAQSGGHQPQHF. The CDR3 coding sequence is TGTGCCAGCAGCGCCCAGAGCGGGGGTCATCAGCCCCAGCATTTT.

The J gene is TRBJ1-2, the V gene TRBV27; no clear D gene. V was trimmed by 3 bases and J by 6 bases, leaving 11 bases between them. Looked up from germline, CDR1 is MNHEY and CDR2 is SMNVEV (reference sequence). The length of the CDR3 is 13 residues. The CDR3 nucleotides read TGTGCCAGCAGTTTGTACCCACCCGATGGCTACACCTTC. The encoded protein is CASSLYPPDGYTF.

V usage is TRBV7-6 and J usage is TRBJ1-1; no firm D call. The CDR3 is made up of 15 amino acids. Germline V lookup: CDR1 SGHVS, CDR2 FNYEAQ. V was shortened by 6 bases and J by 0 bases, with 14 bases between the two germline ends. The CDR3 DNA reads TGTGCCAGCAGTCCCCCCGGACGGTTGAACACTGAAGCTTTCTTT. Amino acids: CASSPPGRLNTEAFF.

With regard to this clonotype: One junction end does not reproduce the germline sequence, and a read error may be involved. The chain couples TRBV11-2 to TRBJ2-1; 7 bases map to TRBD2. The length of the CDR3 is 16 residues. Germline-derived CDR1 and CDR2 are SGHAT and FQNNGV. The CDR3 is CASSSATGLQNNEQFF. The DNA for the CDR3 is TGTGCCAGCAGCTCCGCGACGGGACTACAAAACAATGAACAGTTCTTC. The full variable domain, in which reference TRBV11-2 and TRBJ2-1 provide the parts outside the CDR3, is EAGVAQSPRYKIIEKRQSVAFWCNPISGHATLYWYQQILGQGPKLLIQFQNNGVVDDSQLPKDRFSAERLKGVDSTLKIQPAKLEDSAVYLCASSSATGLQNNEQFFGPGTRLTVL.

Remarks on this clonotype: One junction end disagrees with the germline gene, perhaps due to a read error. CDR3 DNA sequence: TGTGCCAGCAGCGCGGCAGGGGCGGACGAAAACCTGTTTTTT. Protein sequence: CASSAAGADENLFF. V gene TRBV9 combines with J gene TRBJ1-4; D perhaps matches TRBD1 (6 bases). The CDR3 runs to 14 residues. Germline V lookup: CDR1 SGDLS, CDR2 YYNGEE.

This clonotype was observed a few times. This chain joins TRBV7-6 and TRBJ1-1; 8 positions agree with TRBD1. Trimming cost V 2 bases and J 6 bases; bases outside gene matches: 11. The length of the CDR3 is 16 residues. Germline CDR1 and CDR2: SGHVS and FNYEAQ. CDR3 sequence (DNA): TGTGCCAGCAGCTTATTTTCCGGACAGGGTAATCCTGAAGCTTTCTTT. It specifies CASSLFSGQGNPEAFF. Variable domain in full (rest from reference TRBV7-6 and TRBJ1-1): GAGVSQSPRYKVTKRGQDVALRCDPISGHVSLYWYRQALGQGPEFLTYFNYEAQQDKSGLPNDRFSAERPEGSISTLTIQRTEQRDSAMYRCASSLFSGQGNPEAFFGQGTRLTVV.

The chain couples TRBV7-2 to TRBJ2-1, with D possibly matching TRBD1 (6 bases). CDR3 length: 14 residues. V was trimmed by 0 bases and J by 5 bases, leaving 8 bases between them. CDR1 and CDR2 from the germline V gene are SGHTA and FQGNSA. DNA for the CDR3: TGTGCCAGCAGCTTAGCGGGGGCTCACAATGAGCAGTTCTTC. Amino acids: CASSLAGAHNEQFF.

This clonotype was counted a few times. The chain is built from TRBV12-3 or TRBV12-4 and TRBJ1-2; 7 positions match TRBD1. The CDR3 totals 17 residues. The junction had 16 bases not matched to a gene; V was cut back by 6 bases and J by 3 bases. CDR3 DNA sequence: TGTGCCAGCAGCCCACGGTCCGGGCAGGGGGTGGACTATGGCTACACCTTC. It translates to CASSPRSGQGVDYGYTF.

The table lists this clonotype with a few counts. The CDR3, as DNA: TGTGCCAGCAGCCCACTAGGGCCGGATTCACCCCTCCACTTT. As protein: CASSPLGPDSPLHF. V and J are TRBV7-6 and TRBJ1-6; D gene unclear. The V end was cut by 5 bases, the J end by 8 bases, with 13 bases between. The CDR3 covers 14 residues. Germline V CDR1 and CDR2: SGHVS, FNYEAQ.

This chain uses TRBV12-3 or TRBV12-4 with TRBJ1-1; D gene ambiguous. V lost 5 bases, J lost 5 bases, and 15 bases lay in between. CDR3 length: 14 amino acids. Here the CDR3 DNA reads TGTGCCAGCAGTACGGACGGACGGAGGACTGAAGCTTTCTTT. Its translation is CASSTDGRRTEAFF.

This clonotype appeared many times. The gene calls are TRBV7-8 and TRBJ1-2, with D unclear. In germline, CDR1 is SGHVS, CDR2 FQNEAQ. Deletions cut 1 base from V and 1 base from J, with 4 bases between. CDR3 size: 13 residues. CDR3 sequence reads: CASSLGHNYGYTF. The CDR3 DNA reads TGTGCCAGCAGCTTAGGACATAACTATGGCTACACCTTC.